This T cell receptor (beta chain) is from a study of T cells expressing NK-cell markers. The overall study: Obtained from sorted CD3+CD56+NKG2C+, CD3+CD56+NKG2C- and CD3+CD56-NKG2C+ T cells were the TCR beta repertoires.

TCRdb re-called the 5' RACE reads; every CDR3 protein appears as one record, without DNA. This repertoire includes approximately 460,000 distinct CDR3 sequences. Per the germline V gene, CDR1 is LGHNA and CDR2 is YSLEER. The CDR3 totals 16 residues. This TCR derives from a woman aged 18 to 75 in good health. The sequencing input was blood T cells: a sorted CD56 or NKG2C T cell subset, CD4+ or CD8+ T cells, or bulk PBMC T cells (not recorded which). The chain couples TRBV4-3 to TRBJ2-1; TCRdb outputs TRBD2, but without DNA this stays unchecked. The CDR3 loop is CASSQSGGTRYNEQFF.